These 30 T cell receptor beta chains share one sample of origin, sequenced in a study of T cells in narcolepsy. Measured with immunoSEQ multiplex PCR; TCRdb has only the in-frame clones, and not every one. The sample lists tens of thousands of clones, approximately 85% occurring once. Material for sequencing was CD45RA- memory CD4+ T cells from PBMCs. These receptor sequences come from a human donor with narcolepsy.

This clone appeared a single time. J is TRBJ2-5 and V is TRBV5-4, with TRBD1 matching 9 bases. Germline V gene sequence: CDR1 SGHNT, CDR2 YYREEE (reference sequence). The CDR3 runs to 15 residues. J gave up 4 bases and V 4 bases, and 8 bases lay outside the gene matches. This CDR3 is CASSVGQGGRETQYF. DNA of the CDR3: TGTGCCAGCAGCGTGGGACAGGGTGGACGAGAGACCCAGTACTTC.

V is TRBV9 and J is TRBJ2-5; D unclear. Deletions cut 0 bases from V and 7 bases from J, with 10 bases between. The CDR3 has 13 amino acids. The germline V gene has CDR1 SGDLS and CDR2 YYNGEE. This CDR3 is CASSVDREVTQYF. The CDR3 DNA reads TGTGCCAGCAGCGTAGATCGAGAGGTGACCCAGTACTTC. Variable domain in full (rest from reference TRBV9 and TRBJ2-5): DSGVTQTPKHLITATGQRVTLRCSPRSGDLSVYWYQQSLDQGLQFLIQYYNGEERAKGNILERFSAQQFPDLHSELNLSSLELGDSALYFCASSVDREVTQYFGPGTRLLVL.

The V gene is TRBV15, the J gene TRBJ2-1; D unclear. The ends were cut back, 8 bases at V and 4 bases at J, with 12 bases in the middle. Germline assignment: CDR1 LNHNV and CDR2 YYDKDF (reference sequence). This CDR3 has 13 amino acids. This CDR3 reads CATSDDSYNEQFF. The CDR3 DNA reads TGTGCCACCTCCGATGACTCGTACAATGAGCAGTTCTTC.

V gene TRBV27 combines with J gene TRBJ1-2; 9 nucleotides align to TRBD1. Per the germline V gene, CDR1 is MNHEY and CDR2 is SMNVEV (reference sequence). V gave up 3 bases and J gave up 6 bases; unmatched junction bases: 5. The CDR3 length is 14 residues. CDR3 DNA: TGTGCCAGCAGTTTCCGGGGGACAGGGAATGGCTACACCTTC. This gives the protein CASSFRGTGNGYTF.

This chain joins TRBV7-2 and TRBJ1-1; D remains ambiguous. The germline V and J ends were trimmed by 1 base and 1 base, with 7 bases remaining between them. CDR3 length equals 14 residues. Per germline, CDR1 SGHTA and CDR2 FQGNSA. The CDR3 DNA sequence: TGTGCCAGCAGCTTAGGTCGGTCGAACACTGAAGCTTTCTTT. It specifies CASSLGRSNTEAFF.

The J gene is TRBJ1-2, the V gene TRBV6-1, with D hard to call. The germline CDR1 and CDR2 sequences are MNHNS and SASEGT. The V and J ends lost 4 bases and 2 bases respectively, with 11 bases between them. The CDR3 spans 14 residues. As DNA, the CDR3 is TGTGCCAGCAGTGTCCGGACGGCGAACTATGGCTACACCTTC. Amino acid sequence: CASSVRTANYGYTF.

The chain couples TRBV18 to TRBJ1-4; D perhaps matches TRBD1 (6 bases). V was clipped by 3 bases and J by 8 bases, with 16 bases between them. The CDR3 length is 15 residues. Per the germline V gene, CDR1 is KGHSH and CDR2 is LQKENI. In DNA form, the CDR3 reads TGTGCCAGCTCACCTGGGGGGCACGGCGGGGAAAAACTGTTTTTT. Translation: CASSPGGHGGEKLFF.

The chain combines TRBV5-4 with TRBJ1-6, with D maybe TRBD1 (5 bases). V lost 4 bases, J lost 5 bases, and 10 bases lay in between. Germline V gene data show CDR1 as SGHNT and CDR2 as YYREEE (reference sequence). The CDR3 consists of 14 residues. The CDR3 bases are TGTGCCAGCAGCCGGGACGGAGATAATTCACCCCTCCACTTT. Protein: CASSRDGDNSPLHF.

The gene calls are TRBV7-8 and TRBJ1-6; 9 nucleotides line up with TRBD1. Looked up from germline, CDR1 is SGHVS and CDR2 is FQNEAQ. This CDR3 has 17 amino acids. V shed 5 bases and J 10 bases; nucleotides not matched to a gene: 15. The CDR3 sequence is CASSERNWDREGSPLHF. The CDR3 coding sequence is TGTGCCAGCAGCGAGAGGAACTGGGACAGGGAAGGATCACCCCTCCACTTT. Together with reference TRBV7-8 and TRBJ1-6, the CDR3 gives the full variable domain: GAGVSQSPRYKVAKRGQDVALRCDPISGHVSLFWYQQALGQGPEFLTYFQNEAQLDKSGLPSDRFFAERPEGSVSTLKIQRTQQEDSAVYLCASSERNWDREGSPLHFGNGTRLTVT.

The chain links TRBV5-4 to TRBJ2-5, with 7 bases aligning to TRBD2. Germline-derived CDR1 and CDR2 are SGHNT and YYREEE (reference sequence). This CDR3 comprises 15 residues. J gave up 2 bases and V 4 bases, and 8 bases lay outside the gene matches. The CDR3 is CASSRYAGDQETQYF. In DNA, the CDR3 is TGTGCCAGCAGCCGGTATGCGGGGGATCAAGAGACCCAGTACTTC.

This clone was recorded a few times. This chain links TRBV10-3 with TRBJ1-4; D unresolved. The CDR3 spans 13 residues. Germline assignment: CDR1 ENHRY and CDR2 SYGVKD. The V end lost 9 bases, the J end lost 0 bases, and 8 bases lay between the germline ends. CDR3 in amino acids: CAIHGSTNEKLFF. In DNA, the CDR3 is TGTGCCATTCACGGGTCAACTAATGAAAAACTGTTTTTT.

This clone turned up a few times. The CDR3 DNA sequence: TGTGCCAGCAGCCGAGGGGCAGGTGAAAAACTGTTTTTT. As protein: CASSRGAGEKLFF. The chain carries TRBV6-6 and TRBJ1-4; possible D gene TRBD1, 5 bases. This CDR3 is built from 13 residues. Germline loops: CDR1 MNHNY, CDR2 SVGAGI (reference sequence). V lost 6 bases and J 7 bases, leaving 12 bases between the germline ends.

This chain links TRBV7-8 with TRBJ1-1, with unresolved D. V dropped 5 bases and J dropped 1 base, with 8 bases sitting between them. This CDR3 has 13 amino acids. Germline V gene sequence: CDR1 SGHVS, CDR2 FQNEAQ. The CDR3 reads CASSLGRNTEAFF. The CDR3 DNA follows: TGTGCCAGCAGCCTGGGTAGGAACACTGAAGCTTTCTTT. The full variable domain, in which reference TRBV7-8 and TRBJ1-1 provide the parts outside the CDR3, is GAGVSQSPRYKVAKRGQDVALRCDPISGHVSLFWYQQALGQGPEFLTYFQNEAQLDKSGLPSDRFFAERPEGSVSTLKIQRTQQEDSAVYLCASSLGRNTEAFFGQGTRLTVV.

This clone showed up just a few times. The chain combines TRBV7-2 with TRBJ2-3; no firm D call. The CDR3 is made up of 14 amino acids. Germline V gene lookup returns CDR1 SGHTA and CDR2 FQGNSA. Trimming left V 3 bases short and J 0 bases short, with 7 bases between. The CDR3 DNA reads TGTGCCAGCAGCTTTTTACCTAGCACAGATACGCAGTATTTT. Protein: CASSFLPSTDTQYF.

The chain uses TRBV18 and TRBJ2-1; 9 positions match TRBD1. Germline V lookup: CDR1 KGHSH, CDR2 LQKENI. With 3 bases clipped from V and 3 bases from J, the junction kept 3 bases outside the gene matches. The CDR3 runs 15 residues. In DNA, the CDR3 is TGTGCCAGCTCACCCCGACAGGGGGGCTACAATGAGCAGTTCTTC. It codes for CASSPRQGGYNEQFF.

This clone was counted only a few times. The rearrangement links TRBV19 to TRBJ2-4, with D possibly matching TRBD2 (5 bases). The V and J ends lost 4 bases and 9 bases respectively, with 10 bases between them. Germline V CDR1 and CDR2: LNHDA, SQIVND (reference sequence). This CDR3 is 12 amino acids long. CDR3 DNA: TGTGCCAGTAGTACGACGGGGAGCATTCAGTACTTC. Amino acid sequence: CASSTTGSIQYF. The whole variable domain, remainder taken from reference TRBV19 and TRBJ2-4, is DGGITQSPKYLFRKEGQNVTLSCEQNLNHDAMYWYRQDPGQGLRLIYYSQIVNDFQKGDIAEGYSVSREKKESFPLTVTSAQKNPTAFYLCASSTTGSIQYFGAGTRLSVL.

The chain recombines TRBV30 with TRBJ2-3; D gene ambiguous. The V gene lost 4 bases and the J gene lost 0 bases, with 8 bases spanning the gap. Germline V gives CDR1 GTSNPN, CDR2 SVGIG (reference sequence). The CDR3 extends over 13 amino acids. The CDR3 DNA follows: TGTGCCTGGAAACCGCTTAGCACAGATACGCAGTATTTT. It specifies CAWKPLSTDTQYF.

This chain joins TRBV7-2 and TRBJ1-4, with no clear D. Trimming removed 3 bases from V and 9 bases from J, with 14 bases in between. Germline V gene data show CDR1 as SGHTA and CDR2 as FQGNSA. The CDR3 has 14 residues. CDR3 nucleotide sequence: TGTGCCAGCAGCTTCCGGGGAGCATCTAAAAAACTGTTTTTT. Encoded protein: CASSFRGASKKLFF.

The V gene is TRBV27, the J gene TRBJ2-1; 7 bases are a match to TRBD1. Germline V gene lookup returns CDR1 MNHEY and CDR2 SMNVEV (reference sequence). This CDR3 is built from 16 residues. The V gene end was trimmed by 5 bases and the J gene end by 1 base; junction bases not matched to a gene: 8. CDR3 residues: CASSPSTGRSYNEQFF. Here the CDR3 DNA reads TGTGCCAGCAGTCCGTCGACAGGGAGATCCTACAATGAGCAGTTCTTC.

The V call is TRBV29-1, the J call TRBJ2-7; tentatively, D is TRBD1 or TRBD2 (5 bases each). Looked up from germline, CDR1 is SQVTM and CDR2 is ANQGSEA. The length of the CDR3 is 14 residues. V lost 6 bases to trimming and J lost 5 bases, with 20 bases between them. This CDR3 reads CSVYTSGRLDEQYF. In nucleotides, the CDR3 is TGCAGCGTCTACACTTCGGGACGGCTGGACGAGCAGTACTTC.

This rearrangement joins TRBV10-2 to TRBJ2-5, with 11 bases fitting TRBD2. The junction had 7 bases not matched to a gene; V was cut back by 5 bases and J by 5 bases. The germline CDR1 and CDR2 sequences are WSHSY and SAAADI. This CDR3 region has 15 residues. The CDR3 region has the DNA TGCGCCAGCAGTAAACCGGGACTAGCGGAGGAGACCCAGTACTTC. This sequence encodes CASSKPGLAEETQYF.

The V gene is TRBV7-2, the J gene TRBJ1-1; D is unresolved. Germline CDR1 and CDR2: SGHTA and FQGNSA. This CDR3 is 12 amino acids long. V was clipped by 1 base and J by 4 bases, with 4 bases between them. This chain's CDR3 is CASSLDVTEAFF. DNA of the CDR3: TGTGCCAGCAGCTTAGATGTCACTGAAGCTTTCTTT.

The V and J genes are TRBV25-1 and TRBJ2-7; the D is unclear. The CDR3 has 14 amino acids. Trimming cost V 8 bases and J 2 bases, with 16 bases left between them. CDR1 and CDR2 (germline): MGHDK, SYGVNS. CDR3 nucleotides: TGTGCCAGCCATGGTTACGGAAGGACCTACGAGCAGTACTTC. Translating it yields CASHGYGRTYEQYF.

The sample holds one count of this clone. J is TRBJ2-7 and V is TRBV7-9, with D perhaps TRBD2 (6 bases). The CDR3 length is 13 residues. The V end was cut by 5 bases, the J end by 7 bases, with 15 bases between. Per the germline V gene, CDR1 is SEHNR and CDR2 is FQNEAQ (reference sequence). The chain's CDR3 is CASSPPGVGEQYF. As DNA, the CDR3 is TGTGCCAGCAGCCCCCCGGGGGTGGGGGAGCAGTACTTC.

The V call is TRBV19, the J call TRBJ1-5; no reliable D call. The germline V and J ends were trimmed by 0 bases and 0 bases, with 6 bases remaining between them. Germline V gives CDR1 LNHDA, CDR2 SQIVND (reference sequence). The CDR3 spans 15 residues. CDR3 bases: TGTGCCAGTAGTATAGAGGCCTATAGCAATCAGCCCCAGCATTTT. Translation gives CASSIEAYSNQPQHF.

V gene TRBV15 combines with J gene TRBJ2-6; no reliable D call. The CDR3 covers 15 residues. Deletions cut 0 bases from V and 0 bases from J, with 3 bases between. Germline V CDR1 and CDR2: LNHNV, YYDKDF (reference sequence). CDR3 nucleotide sequence: TGTGCCACCAGCAGAGACAACTCTGGGGCCAACGTCCTGACTTTC. Protein: CATSRDNSGANVLTF.

This rearrangement joins TRBV20-1 to TRBJ2-7, with a possible D match to TRBD1 (6 bases). V lost 7 bases, J lost 4 bases, and 11 bases lay in between. The V gene's germline CDR1 is DFQATT and CDR2 SNEGSKA (reference sequence). The CDR3 length is 11 residues. This CDR3 reads CSVRQGYEQYF. DNA for the CDR3: TGCAGTGTGCGGCAGGGGTACGAGCAGTACTTC.

The V gene is TRBV5-6, the J gene TRBJ2-1, with a weak D call TRBD2 (5 bases). The CDR3 consists of 15 residues. From germline, CDR1 is SGHDT and CDR2 YYEEEE. CDR3 sequence: CETGRVLRSYNEQFF. In nucleotides, the CDR3 is TGTGAAACCGGGCGGGTCCTAAGGTCCTACAATGAGCAGTTCTTC. Based on the CDR3 plus reference TRBV5-6 and TRBJ2-1, the full variable domain is DAGVTQSPTHLIKTRGQQVTLRCSPKSGHDTVSWYQQALGQGPQFIFQYYEEEERQRGNFPDRFSGHQFPNYSSELNVNALLLGDSALYLCETGRVLRSYNEQFFGPGTRLTVL.

The chain joins TRBV9 to TRBJ1-2; tentatively, D is TRBD1 (5 bases). V gave up 0 bases and J gave up 3 bases, with 9 bases separating them. The CDR3 totals 14 residues. Germline V gene lookup returns CDR1 SGDLS and CDR2 YYNGEE. CDR3 DNA sequence: TGTGCCAGCAGCGTAGATCAGGGCCACTATGGCTACACCTTC. Translating it yields CASSVDQGHYGYTF. Looking up the rest from reference TRBV9 and TRBJ1-2 gives the full variable domain: DSGVTQTPKHLITATGQRVTLRCSPRSGDLSVYWYQQSLDQGLQFLIQYYNGEERAKGNILERFSAQQFPDLHSELNLSSLELGDSALYFCASSVDQGHYGYTFGSGTRLTVV.

V gene TRBV19 combines with J gene TRBJ1-2; D unclear. Per germline, CDR1 LNHDA and CDR2 SQIVND (reference sequence). The CDR3 runs to 13 residues. Trimming took off 5 bases at V and 4 bases at J, with 11 bases between the two ends. Here the CDR3 DNA reads TGTGCCAGTAGTGCGGAGAGGCTCTATGGCTACACCTTC. The encoded protein is CASSAERLYGYTF. Complete variable domain (other parts from reference TRBV19 and TRBJ1-2): DGGITQSPKYLFRKEGQNVTLSCEQNLNHDAMYWYRQDPGQGLRLIYYSQIVNDFQKGDIAEGYSVSREKKESFPLTVTSAQKNPTAFYLCASSAERLYGYTFGSGTRLTVV.